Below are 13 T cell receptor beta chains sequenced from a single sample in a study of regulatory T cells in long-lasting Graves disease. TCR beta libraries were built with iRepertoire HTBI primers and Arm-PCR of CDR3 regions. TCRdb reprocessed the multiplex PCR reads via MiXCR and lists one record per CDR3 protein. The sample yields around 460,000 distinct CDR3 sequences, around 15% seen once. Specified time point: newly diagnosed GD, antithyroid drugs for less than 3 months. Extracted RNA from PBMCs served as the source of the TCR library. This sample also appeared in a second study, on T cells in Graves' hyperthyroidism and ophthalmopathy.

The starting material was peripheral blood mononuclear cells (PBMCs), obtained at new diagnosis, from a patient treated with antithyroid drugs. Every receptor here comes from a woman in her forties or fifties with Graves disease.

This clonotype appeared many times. The chain's CDR3 is CATHSGTGSGGYTF. In DNA, the CDR3 is TGTGCCACCCATTCCGGGACAGGGTCTGGGGGCTACACCTTC. The V and J genes are TRBV28 and TRBJ1-2; 9 nucleotides agree with TRBD1. The CDR3 length is 14 residues. After removal of 10 bases from V and 8 bases from J, the junction contained 14 bases not matched to a gene. CDR1 is MDHEN, CDR2 SYDVKM, per germline.

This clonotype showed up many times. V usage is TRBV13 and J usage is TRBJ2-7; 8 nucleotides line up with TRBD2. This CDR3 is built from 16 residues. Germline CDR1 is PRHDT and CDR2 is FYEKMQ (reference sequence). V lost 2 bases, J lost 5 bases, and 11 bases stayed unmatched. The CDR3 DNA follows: TGTGCCAGCAGCTTAAGTGGGCCAGCGGGAGCACACGAGCAGTACTTC. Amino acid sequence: CASSLSGPAGAHEQYF.

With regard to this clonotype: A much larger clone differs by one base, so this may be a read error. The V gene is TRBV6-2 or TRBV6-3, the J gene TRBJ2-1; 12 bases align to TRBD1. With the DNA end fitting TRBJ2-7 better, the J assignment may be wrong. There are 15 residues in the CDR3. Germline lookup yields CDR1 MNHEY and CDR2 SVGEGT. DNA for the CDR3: TGTGCCAGCAGTGAAGGGACAGGGGGCCACAATGAGCAGTACTTC. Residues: CASSEGTGGHNEQYF.

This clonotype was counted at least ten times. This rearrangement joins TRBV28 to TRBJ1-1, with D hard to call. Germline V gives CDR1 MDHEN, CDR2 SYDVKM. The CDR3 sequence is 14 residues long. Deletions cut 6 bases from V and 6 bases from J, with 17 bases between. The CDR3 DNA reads TGTGCCAGCAGCCCGACCGGGCCGTCCGCTGAAGCTTTCTTT. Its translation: CASSPTGPSAEAFF.

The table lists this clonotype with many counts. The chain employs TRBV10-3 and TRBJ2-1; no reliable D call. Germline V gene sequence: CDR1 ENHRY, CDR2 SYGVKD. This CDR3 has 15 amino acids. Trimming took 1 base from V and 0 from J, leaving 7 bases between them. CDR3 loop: CAISELAGSYNEQFF. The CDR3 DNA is TGTGCCATCAGTGAGTTGGCCGGCTCCTACAATGAGCAGTTCTTC.

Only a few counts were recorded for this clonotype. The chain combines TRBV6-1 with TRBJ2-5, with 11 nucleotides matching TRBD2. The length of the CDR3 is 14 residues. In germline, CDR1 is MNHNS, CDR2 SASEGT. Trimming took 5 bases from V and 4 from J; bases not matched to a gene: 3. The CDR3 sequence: CASSKGLAGETQYF. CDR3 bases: TGTGCCAGCAGTAAAGGACTAGCGGGAGAGACCCAGTACTTC.

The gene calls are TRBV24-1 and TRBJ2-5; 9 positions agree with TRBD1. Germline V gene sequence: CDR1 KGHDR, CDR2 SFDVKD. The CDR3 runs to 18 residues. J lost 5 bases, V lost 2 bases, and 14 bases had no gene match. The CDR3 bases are TGTGCCACCAGTGATTCGAGTAGAGGGACAGGGCGGGTGGAGACCCAGTACTTC. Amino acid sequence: CATSDSSRGTGRVETQYF.

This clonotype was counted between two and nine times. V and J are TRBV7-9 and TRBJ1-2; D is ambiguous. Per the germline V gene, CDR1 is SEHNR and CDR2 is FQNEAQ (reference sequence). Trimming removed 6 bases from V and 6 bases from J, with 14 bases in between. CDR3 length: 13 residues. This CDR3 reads CASRRKDEHGYTF. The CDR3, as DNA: TGTGCCAGCAGAAGAAAAGACGAACATGGCTACACCTTC.

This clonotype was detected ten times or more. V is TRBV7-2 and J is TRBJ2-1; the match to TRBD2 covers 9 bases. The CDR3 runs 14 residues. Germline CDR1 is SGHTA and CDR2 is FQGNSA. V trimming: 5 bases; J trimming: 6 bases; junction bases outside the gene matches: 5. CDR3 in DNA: TGTGCCAGCAGCCCGACTAGCGGACTCAATGAGCAGTTCTTC. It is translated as CASSPTSGLNEQFF.

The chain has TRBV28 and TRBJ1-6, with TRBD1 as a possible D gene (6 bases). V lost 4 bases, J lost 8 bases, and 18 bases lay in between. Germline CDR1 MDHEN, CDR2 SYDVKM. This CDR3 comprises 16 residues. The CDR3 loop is CASSSPGARGYSPLHF. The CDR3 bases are TGTGCCAGCAGTTCTCCTGGGGCCAGGGGCTATTCACCCCTCCACTTT.

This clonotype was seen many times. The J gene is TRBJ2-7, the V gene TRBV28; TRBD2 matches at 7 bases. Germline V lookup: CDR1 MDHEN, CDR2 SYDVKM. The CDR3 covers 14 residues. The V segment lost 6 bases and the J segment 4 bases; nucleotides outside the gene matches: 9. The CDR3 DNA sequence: TGTGCCAGCAGAGCTCCGGGGGGAGGGTACGAGCAGTACTTC. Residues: CASRAPGGGYEQYF.

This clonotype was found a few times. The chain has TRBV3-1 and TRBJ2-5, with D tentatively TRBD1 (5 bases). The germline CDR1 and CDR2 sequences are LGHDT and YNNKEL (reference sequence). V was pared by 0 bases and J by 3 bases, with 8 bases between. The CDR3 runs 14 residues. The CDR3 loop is CASSQDQDKETQYF. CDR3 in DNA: TGTGCCAGCAGCCAAGATCAGGACAAAGAGACCCAGTACTTC.

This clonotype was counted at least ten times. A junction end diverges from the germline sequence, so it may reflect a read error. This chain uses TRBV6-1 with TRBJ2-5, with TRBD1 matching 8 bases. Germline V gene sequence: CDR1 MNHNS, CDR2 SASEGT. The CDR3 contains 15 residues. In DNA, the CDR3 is TGTGCCAGCAGTGACAACCTGGCGACAGGGGCCACATCGGTTTTC. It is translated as CASSDNLATGATSVF.